This TCR beta chain was observed in a study of blood T cell repertoires in COVID-19. Across the study: PBMCs, B-cell-depleted T cells, or T cells were the source of the cDNA or gDNA that made up the material.

This CDR3 is built from 15 residues. The V and J ends lost 5 bases and 7 bases, in that order; junction bases with no gene match: 8. Germline V lookup: CDR1 SGHAT, CDR2 FQNNGV. Repertoires were generated with immunoSEQ multiplex PCR, while TCRdb's copy carries only in-frame clones and drops some. The sample holds just under 350,000 clones, around 87% seen once. The sequenced sample consisted of peripheral blood. The sequence was obtained from a woman aged 45-60 years with COVID-19, enrolled during active disease. The V gene is TRBV11-2, the J gene TRBJ2-1; TRBD2 matches 10 bases. The CDR3 region has the DNA TGTGCCAGCAGCCTCACTAGCGGGACCCCGAATGAGCAGTTCTTC. Protein product: CASSLTSGTPNEQFF.